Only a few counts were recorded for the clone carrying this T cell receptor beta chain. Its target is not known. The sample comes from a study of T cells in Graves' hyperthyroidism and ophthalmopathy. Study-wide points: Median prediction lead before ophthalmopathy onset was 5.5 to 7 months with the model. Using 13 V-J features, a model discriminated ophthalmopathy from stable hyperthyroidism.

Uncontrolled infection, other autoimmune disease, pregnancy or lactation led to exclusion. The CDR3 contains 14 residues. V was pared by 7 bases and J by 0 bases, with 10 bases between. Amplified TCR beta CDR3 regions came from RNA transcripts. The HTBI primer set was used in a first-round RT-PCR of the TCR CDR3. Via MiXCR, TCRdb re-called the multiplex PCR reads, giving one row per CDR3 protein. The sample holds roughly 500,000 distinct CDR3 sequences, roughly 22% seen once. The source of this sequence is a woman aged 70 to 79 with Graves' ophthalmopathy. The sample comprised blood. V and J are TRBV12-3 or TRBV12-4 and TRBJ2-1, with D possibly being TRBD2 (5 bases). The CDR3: CASKLGSSYNEQFF. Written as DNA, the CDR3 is TGTGCCAGCAAACTAGGGAGCTCCTACAATGAGCAGTTCTTC.